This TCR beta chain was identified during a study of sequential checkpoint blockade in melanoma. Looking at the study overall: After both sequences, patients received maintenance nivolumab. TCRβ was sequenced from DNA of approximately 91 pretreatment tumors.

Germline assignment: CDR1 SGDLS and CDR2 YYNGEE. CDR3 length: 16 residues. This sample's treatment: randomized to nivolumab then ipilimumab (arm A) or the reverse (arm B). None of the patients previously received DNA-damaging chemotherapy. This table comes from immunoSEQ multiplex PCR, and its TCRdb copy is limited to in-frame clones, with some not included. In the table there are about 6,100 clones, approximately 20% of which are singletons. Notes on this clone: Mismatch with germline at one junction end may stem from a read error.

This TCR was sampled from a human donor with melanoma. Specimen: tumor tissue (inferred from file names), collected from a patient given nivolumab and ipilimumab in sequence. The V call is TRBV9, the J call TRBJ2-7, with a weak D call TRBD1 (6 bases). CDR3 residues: CASSVDSRTELYGQYF. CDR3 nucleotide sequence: TGTGCCAGCAGCGTAGATTCACGGACAGAGTTGTACGGGCAGTACTTC.